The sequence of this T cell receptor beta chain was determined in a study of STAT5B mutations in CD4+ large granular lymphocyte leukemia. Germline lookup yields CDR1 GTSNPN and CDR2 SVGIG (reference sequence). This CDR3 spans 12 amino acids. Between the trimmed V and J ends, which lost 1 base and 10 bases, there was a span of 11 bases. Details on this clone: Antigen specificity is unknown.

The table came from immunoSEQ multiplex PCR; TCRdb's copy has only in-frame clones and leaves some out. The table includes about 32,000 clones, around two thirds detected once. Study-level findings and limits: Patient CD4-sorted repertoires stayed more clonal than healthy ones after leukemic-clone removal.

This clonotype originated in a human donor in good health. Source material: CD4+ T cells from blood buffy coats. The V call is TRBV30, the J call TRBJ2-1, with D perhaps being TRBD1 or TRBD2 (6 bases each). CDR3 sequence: CAWSALGGEQFF. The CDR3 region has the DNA TGTGCCTGGAGTGCGCTAGGGGGGGAGCAGTTCTTC.